The 31 T cell receptor beta chains below were found in one sample sequenced in a study of T cells after yellow fever vaccination (dated by TCRdb to about 2019). Libraries were constructed by 5' RACE. For sequencing, an Illumina HiSeq 2500 was employed. TCRdb ran its own pipeline on the public reads, namely fastp trimming at Q25 and MiXCR clone calling, and kept in-frame beta chains. CDR3 protein sequences are deduplicated, and each keeps its most common genes and DNA. The table for this sample lists about 350,000 distinct CDR3 sequences; around 8.1% of them were counted only once. The ten largest clones add up to approximately 15% of the sample. The treatment or condition label on this specimen signifies: live attenuated yellow fever vaccine strain. The sequenced sample was PBMCs, obtained more than 40 days after the first yellow fever vaccination. These TCRs come from a man in his late teens or twenties who received the YFV17D yellow fever vaccine.

In DNA form, the CDR3 reads TGTGCCAGCAGGATCGCCGTGGGTGAGGAGCAGTTCTTC. Amino acids: CASRIAVGEEQFF. The rearrangement joins TRBV6-2 or TRBV6-3 to TRBJ2-1, with D unclear. The V end lost 6 bases, the J end lost 10 bases, and 16 bases lay between the germline ends. Germline V gene lookup returns CDR1 MNHEY and CDR2 SVGEGT. The CDR3 is made up of 13 amino acids.

The table lists this clonotype with many counts. The chain has TRBV20-1 and TRBJ2-1; D may be TRBD2 (7 bases). Trimming took off 2 bases at V and 3 bases at J, with 14 bases between the two ends. This CDR3 is 15 amino acids long. CDR1 DFQATT and CDR2 SNEGSKA come from the germline V gene (reference sequence). CDR3 coding DNA: TGCAGTGCTAGACGGGGGGCCGACAACTACAATGAGCAGTTCTTC. Its protein product is CSARRGADNYNEQFF.

This clonotype came up many times. The V and J genes are TRBV7-2 and TRBJ1-1; 9 bases match TRBD1. There are 15 residues in the CDR3. Germline CDR1 SGHTA, CDR2 FQGNSA. With V trimmed by 3 bases and J by 5 bases, 7 bases remained unmatched. The chain's CDR3 is CASSFDGQGRTEAFF. The DNA for the CDR3 is TGTGCCAGCAGCTTCGATGGACAGGGGCGGACTGAAGCTTTCTTT.

The V and J genes are TRBV5-4 and TRBJ2-7; 8 bases map to TRBD2. There are 15 residues in the CDR3. Per the germline V gene, CDR1 is SGHNT and CDR2 is YYREEE (reference sequence). V shed 0 bases, J shed 1 base, and the junction held 3 bases outside the gene matches. CDR3 protein: CASSLAGTRSYEQYF. The CDR3 coding sequence is TGTGCCAGCAGCTTGGCAGGGACTAGATCCTACGAGCAGTACTTC.

The chain carries TRBV7-8 and TRBJ2-6; D possibly corresponds to TRBD1 (5 bases). The CDR3 length is 16 residues. CDR1 SGHVS and CDR2 FQNEAQ come from the germline V gene. V was cut by 3 bases and J by 6 bases, with 15 bases left in between. CDR3 sequence: CASSFPPRVAANVLTF. The CDR3 coding sequence is TGTGCCAGCAGCTTCCCCCCCAGGGTAGCGGCCAACGTCCTGACTTTC.

The chain joins TRBV7-9 to TRBJ2-2, with 8 nucleotides matching TRBD1. The CDR3 loop spans 16 amino acids. Germline loops: CDR1 SEHNR, CDR2 FQNEAQ (reference sequence). V shed 5 bases, J shed 3 bases, and the junction held 8 bases outside the gene matches. The CDR3 loop is CASSGMTGADTGELFF. The DNA for the CDR3 is TGTGCCAGCAGCGGAATGACAGGGGCGGACACCGGGGAGCTGTTTTTT.

This chain connects TRBV9 to TRBJ1-1; D ambiguous. Germline V gives CDR1 SGDLS, CDR2 YYNGEE. The length of the CDR3 is 13 residues. V dropped 3 bases and J dropped 5 bases, with 11 bases sitting between them. CDR3 sequence reads: CASSGKQQTEAFF. For the CDR3, the DNA is TGTGCCAGCAGCGGGAAGCAGCAAACTGAAGCTTTCTTT.

In its sample, this clonotype was seen many times. The gene calls are TRBV27 and TRBJ1-2; D may be TRBD1 (6 bases). This CDR3 region has 14 residues. Per the germline V gene, CDR1 is MNHEY and CDR2 is SMNVEV (reference sequence). V lost 5 bases to trimming and J lost 5 bases, with 15 bases between them. The CDR3 loop is CASSPKATGYGYTF. CDR3 sequence (DNA): TGTGCCAGCAGTCCCAAGGCAACAGGGTATGGCTACACCTTC.

This sequence joins TRBV11-2 and TRBJ2-3; the D gene is possibly TRBD2 (7 bases). Trimming left V 5 bases short and J 0 bases short, with 21 bases between. The germline gives CDR1 SGHAT, CDR2 FQNNGV. The CDR3 extends over 18 amino acids. CDR3 DNA: TGTGCCAGCAGCCTAGGGGGGGCTGGGCTGGGAAGCACAGATACGCAGTATTTT. It is translated as CASSLGGAGLGSTDTQYF.

The chain recombines TRBV19 with TRBJ1-1; weak D call: TRBD1 (5 bases). The V gene lost 5 bases and the J gene lost 1 base, with 11 bases spanning the gap. Germline values: CDR1 LNHDA, CDR2 SQIVND (reference sequence). This CDR3 spans 14 amino acids. This CDR3 is CASSWVGANTEAFF. The CDR3 nucleotides are TGTGCCAGTAGTTGGGTTGGGGCGAACACTGAAGCTTTCTTT.

This clonotype was picked up many times. The V gene is TRBV11-2, the J gene TRBJ2-1; 13 bases align to TRBD2. The V gene end was trimmed by 8 bases and the J gene end by 0 bases; junction bases not matched to a gene: 10. The germline V gene has CDR1 SGHAT and CDR2 FQNNGV. The CDR3 loop spans 18 amino acids. CDR3 nucleotide sequence: TGTGCCAGCTCTCCGGGACTAGCGGGACTTGTCTCCTACAATGAGCAGTTCTTC. Translated: CASSPGLAGLVSYNEQFF.

Many counts were recorded for this clonotype. The rearrangement links TRBV11-2 to TRBJ2-7; 7 bases fit TRBD2. There are 13 residues in the CDR3. V dropped 3 bases and J dropped 5; count of bases not matched to a gene: 4. Germline lookup yields CDR1 SGHAT and CDR2 FQNNGV. The CDR3 spells CASSFGRANEQYV. In DNA, the CDR3 is TGTGCCAGCAGCTTTGGGAGGGCAAACGAGCAGTACGTC.

The chain has TRBV4-2 and TRBJ2-2; 8 bases line up with TRBD2. In germline, CDR1 is LGHNA, CDR2 YNFKEQ. The CDR3 covers 14 residues. Trimming took 3 bases from V and 10 from J; bases not matched to a gene: 7. CDR3: CASSQNGGAEELFF. CDR3 bases: TGTGCCAGCAGCCAGAACGGGGGGGCCGAGGAGCTGTTTTTT.

This rearrangement joins TRBV7-2 to TRBJ2-3, with 7 nucleotides matching TRBD2. The ends lost 4 bases at V and 5 bases at J; junction bases unmatched: 3. From germline, CDR1 is SGHTA and CDR2 FQGNSA. The CDR3 sequence is 13 residues long. The CDR3 spells CASSWSGEDTQYF. In DNA, the CDR3 is TGTGCCAGCAGCTGGAGCGGGGAAGATACGCAGTATTTT.

This sequence joins TRBV10-3 and TRBJ2-5; TRBD2 matches at 7 bases. Germline assignment: CDR1 ENHRY and CDR2 SYGVKD. The CDR3 sequence is 15 residues long. The J segment lost 5 bases and the V segment lost 2 bases, leaving 8 bases of the junction unmatched. The CDR3 protein is CAISEPFGGGETQYF. CDR3 in DNA: TGTGCCATCAGTGAGCCGTTTGGGGGGGGTGAGACCCAGTACTTC.

The chain links TRBV19 to TRBJ2-2; 11 nucleotides match TRBD2. Looked up from germline, CDR1 is LNHDA and CDR2 is SQIVND (reference sequence). Trimming cost V 3 bases and J 5 bases; bases outside gene matches: 2. The CDR3 is 15 amino acids. In DNA form, the CDR3 reads TGTGCCAGTAGTATCACTAGCGGGGGAACCGGGGAGCTGTTTTTT. Protein product: CASSITSGGTGELFF. Full variable domain (remainder filled in from reference TRBV19 and TRBJ2-2): DGGITQSPKYLFRKEGQNVTLSCEQNLNHDAMYWYRQDPGQGLRLIYYSQIVNDFQKGDIAEGYSVSREKKESFPLTVTSAQKNPTAFYLCASSITSGGTGELFFGEGSRLTVL.

The CDR3 sequence: CASSYSATGEPLNEQFF. In DNA, the CDR3 is TGTGCCAGCAGTTACTCAGCGACAGGGGAGCCCCTCAATGAGCAGTTCTTC. The rearrangement links TRBV6-5 to TRBJ2-1, with 8 bases matching TRBD1. CDR1 and CDR2 (germline): MNHEY, SVGAGI. The CDR3 is made up of 17 amino acids. V shed 0 bases, J shed 6 bases, and the junction held 10 bases outside the gene matches.

This clonotype appeared a few times. The chain couples TRBV6-1 to TRBJ2-2; 7 bases match TRBD2. CDR3 length equals 15 residues. The junction had 11 bases not matched to a gene; V was cut back by 6 bases and J by 7 bases. Looked up from germline, CDR1 is MNHNS and CDR2 is SASEGT. In DNA, the CDR3 is TGTGCCAGCAGAAACGGGGGGTCAATTCACGGGGAGCTGTTTTTT. This gives the protein CASRNGGSIHGELFF.

The V and J genes are TRBV7-2 and TRBJ2-6; no clear D gene. The CDR3 has 16 residues. Germline CDR1 SGHTA, CDR2 FQGNSA. V lost 3 bases to trimming and J lost 0 bases, with 9 bases between them. The CDR3 reads CASSLEHFSGANVLTF. The CDR3 DNA reads as TGTGCCAGCAGCTTGGAACACTTCTCTGGGGCCAACGTCCTGACTTTC.

This clonotype was recorded a few times. The chain joins TRBV7-2 to TRBJ1-3, with D uncertain. V was shortened by 4 bases and J by 1 base, with 11 bases between the two germline ends. Germline CDR1 reads SGHTA; CDR2 reads FQGNSA. The CDR3 has 15 residues. CDR3 amino acids: CASSWARFSGNTIYF. In DNA form, the CDR3 reads TGTGCCAGCAGCTGGGCGCGTTTTTCTGGAAACACCATATATTTT.

V gene TRBV7-2 combines with J gene TRBJ1-6; D not certain. The ends were cut back, 1 base at V and 7 bases at J, with 17 bases in the middle. CDR3 length: 17 residues. Germline CDR1 is SGHTA and CDR2 is FQGNSA. CDR3 sequence: CASSLGVFGGLNSPLHF. Here the CDR3 DNA reads TGTGCCAGCAGCTTAGGAGTGTTCGGCGGCCTAAATTCACCCCTCCACTTT.

The V and J genes are TRBV7-2 and TRBJ2-7; D perhaps matches TRBD2 (5 bases). Trimming took off 5 bases at V and 2 bases at J, with 13 bases between the two ends. This CDR3 has 14 residues. CDR1 is SGHTA and CDR2 is FQGNSA in the germline V gene. Written as DNA, the CDR3 is TGTGCCAGCAGCCCCTACGCCGGGACCTACGAGCAGTACGTC. This gives the protein CASSPYAGTYEQYV.

V is TRBV5-1 and J is TRBJ1-1; 7 bases fit TRBD1. V was clipped by 0 bases and J by 1 base; unmatched bases: 3. CDR1 SGHRS and CDR2 YFSETQ come from the germline V gene. There are 15 residues in the CDR3. The CDR3 is CASSLEGAPNTEAFF. The CDR3 DNA sequence: TGCGCCAGCAGCTTGGAGGGGGCGCCGAACACTGAAGCTTTCTTT.

This chain connects TRBV9 to TRBJ1-6, with D perhaps TRBD1 (5 bases). Trimming pared 7 bases from V and 7 bases from J, leaving 12 bases between. The CDR3 totals 13 residues. Germline assignment: CDR1 SGDLS and CDR2 YYNGEE. CDR3 region: CASRRDLNSPLHF. In DNA form, the CDR3 reads TGTGCCAGCCGGCGGGACCTCAATTCACCCCTCCACTTT.

This clonotype was observed a few times. The gene calls are TRBV7-9 and TRBJ2-7; possibly TRBD2 for D (6 bases). Germline V gene data show CDR1 as SEHNR and CDR2 as FQNEAQ (reference sequence). The CDR3 is 14 residues long. V was shortened by 3 bases and J by 5 bases, with 14 bases between the two germline ends. Here the CDR3 reads CASSFQGGGNEQYF. Here the CDR3 DNA reads TGTGCCAGCAGCTTCCAGGGAGGTGGGAACGAGCAGTACTTC.

This clonotype was seen many times. The genes are TRBV16 and TRBJ2-1, with 7 bases matching TRBD1. V lost 1 base, J lost 7 bases, and 4 bases stayed unmatched. CDR3 length equals 14 residues. The germline CDR1 and CDR2 sequences are KGHSY and FQNENV. The CDR3 bases are TGTGCCAGCAGCCAATGGGACAGTGAAAATGAGCAGTTCTTC. This codes for CASSQWDSENEQFF.

This clonotype was picked up many times. The V call is TRBV5-1, the J call TRBJ2-7, with D possibly TRBD1 on 5 matching bases. This CDR3 contains 14 residues. The germline CDR1 and CDR2 sequences are SGHRS and YFSETQ. The ends were cut back, 0 bases at V and 6 bases at J, with 13 bases in the middle. The CDR3 spells CASSLESGRREQYF. The CDR3 coding sequence is TGCGCCAGCAGCTTGGAATCAGGGCGGCGCGAGCAGTACTTC.

The V and J genes are TRBV4-1 and TRBJ2-1, with TRBD2 matching over 14 bases. J lost 3 bases, V lost 4 bases, and 14 bases had no gene match. Germline V gene data show CDR1 as MGHRA and CDR2 as YSYEKL. This CDR3 is 20 amino acids long. CDR3 sequence (DNA): TGCGCCAGCAGCCTGCCCGGAGGGACTAGCGGGGGAATCGGCTACAATGAGCAGTTCTTC. It translates to CASSLPGGTSGGIGYNEQFF.

This chain links TRBV6-6 with TRBJ1-2; TRBD1 matches at 9 bases. V lost 5 bases, J lost 7 bases, and 5 bases stayed unmatched. Per germline, CDR1 MNHNY and CDR2 SVGAGI (reference sequence). This CDR3 contains 13 residues. CDR3 nucleotide sequence: TGTGCCAGCAGTGGGGACAGGGTTGGTGGCTACACCTTC. Translation gives CASSGDRVGGYTF.

This clonotype was seen more than once but under ten times. The rearrangement uses TRBV7-9 and TRBJ1-3, with a possible D match to TRBD1 (5 bases). V lost 6 bases, J lost 0 bases, and 12 bases lay in between. CDR1 and CDR2 (germline): SEHNR, FQNEAQ (reference sequence). The CDR3 loop spans 15 amino acids. The chain's CDR3 is CASRSQAFSGNTIYF. CDR3 DNA: TGTGCCAGCAGGTCACAGGCGTTCTCTGGAAACACCATATATTTT.

The rearrangement joins TRBV4-3 to TRBJ2-4; 10 bases fit TRBD1. The CDR3 is made up of 16 amino acids. Per the germline V gene, CDR1 is LGHNA and CDR2 is YSLEER. V lost 0 bases to trimming and J lost 6 bases; unmatched junction nucleotides: 5. As DNA, the CDR3 is TGCGCCAGCAGCCAAGATCGGACAGGGGGGGCAAACATTCAGTACTTC. Protein sequence: CASSQDRTGGANIQYF.